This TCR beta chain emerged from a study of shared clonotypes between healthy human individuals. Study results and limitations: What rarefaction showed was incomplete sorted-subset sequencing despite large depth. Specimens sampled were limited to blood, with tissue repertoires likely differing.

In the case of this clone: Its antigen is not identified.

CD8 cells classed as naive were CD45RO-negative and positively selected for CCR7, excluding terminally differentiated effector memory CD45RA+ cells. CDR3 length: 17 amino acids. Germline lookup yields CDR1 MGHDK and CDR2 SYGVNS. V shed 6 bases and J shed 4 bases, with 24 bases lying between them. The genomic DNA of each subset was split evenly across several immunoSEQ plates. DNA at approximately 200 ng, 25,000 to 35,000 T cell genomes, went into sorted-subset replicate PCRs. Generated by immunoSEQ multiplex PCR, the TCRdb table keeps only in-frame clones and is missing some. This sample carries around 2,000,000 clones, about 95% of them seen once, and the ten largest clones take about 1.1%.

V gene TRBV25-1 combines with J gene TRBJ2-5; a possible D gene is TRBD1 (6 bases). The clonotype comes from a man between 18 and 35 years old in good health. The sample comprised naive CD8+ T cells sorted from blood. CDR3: CASRGPITGPLGETQYF. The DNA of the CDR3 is TGTGCCAGCAGGGGTCCAATCACAGGGCCACTCGGAGAGACCCAGTACTTC.